This TCR beta chain came from a study of blood T cells in healthy people across ages. There are 16 residues in the CDR3. Trimming shortened V by 4 bases and J by 1 base, and 11 bases separated the two germline ends. CDR1 is SGHVS and CDR2 is FNYEAQ in the germline V gene. PBMCs numbering at least 7 million were isolated per sample. This clonotype was observed a few times. The target antigen is unknown. Next came a second PCR, run for about 6 to 12 cycles, which used a sample-barcoded 5' primer along with a J-beta primer mix. All samples yielded 3 million or more CDR3-containing paired-end reads. TCRdb re-called the 5' RACE reads with MiXCR, one entry per CDR3 protein. The sample consists of 1.8 million or so distinct CDR3 sequences, approximately 40% of them appearing once. Overall study findings and caveats: No one knew whether donors had CMV, which possibly confounded expanded clonotype changes.

The V call is TRBV7-6, the J call TRBJ2-6; D is possibly TRBD1 (5 bases). The receptor was isolated from a human donor in good health. Sequences were obtained from blood. This CDR3 is CASSSAQGSGANVLTF. The CDR3, as DNA: TGTGCCAGCAGCTCCGCCCAGGGTTCTGGGGCCAACGTCCTGACTTTC.